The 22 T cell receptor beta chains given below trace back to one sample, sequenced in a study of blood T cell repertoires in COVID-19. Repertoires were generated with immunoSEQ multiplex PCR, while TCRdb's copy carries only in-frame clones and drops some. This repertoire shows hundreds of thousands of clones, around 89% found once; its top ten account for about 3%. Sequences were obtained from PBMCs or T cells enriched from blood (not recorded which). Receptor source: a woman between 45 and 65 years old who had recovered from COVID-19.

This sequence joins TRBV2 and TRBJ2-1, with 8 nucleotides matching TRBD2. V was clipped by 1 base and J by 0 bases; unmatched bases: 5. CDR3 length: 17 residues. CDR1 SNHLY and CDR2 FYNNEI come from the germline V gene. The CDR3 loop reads CASSEGTSWSSYNEQFF. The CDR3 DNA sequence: TGTGCCAGCAGTGAAGGGACTAGCTGGAGCTCCTACAATGAGCAGTTCTTC.

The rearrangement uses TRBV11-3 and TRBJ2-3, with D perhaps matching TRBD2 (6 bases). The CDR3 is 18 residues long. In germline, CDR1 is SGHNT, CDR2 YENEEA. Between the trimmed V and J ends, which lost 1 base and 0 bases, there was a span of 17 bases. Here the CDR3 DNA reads TGTGCCAGCAGCTTAGCCCCGGGAGCGGCGTCTAGCACAGATACGCAGTATTTT. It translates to CASSLAPGAASSTDTQYF. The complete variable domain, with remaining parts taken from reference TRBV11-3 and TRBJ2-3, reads EAGVVQSPRYKIIEKKQPVAFWCNPISGHNTLYWYLQNLGQGPELLIRYENEEAVDDSQLPKDRFSAERLKGVDSTLKIQPAELGDSAVYLCASSLAPGAASSTDTQYFGPGTRLTVL.

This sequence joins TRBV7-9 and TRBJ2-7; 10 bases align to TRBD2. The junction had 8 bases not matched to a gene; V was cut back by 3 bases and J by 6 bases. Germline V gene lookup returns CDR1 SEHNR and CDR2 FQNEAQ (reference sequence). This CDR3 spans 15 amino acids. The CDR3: CASSFISGRASEQYF. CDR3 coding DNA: TGTGCCAGCAGCTTCATCAGCGGGAGGGCGAGCGAGCAGTACTTC.

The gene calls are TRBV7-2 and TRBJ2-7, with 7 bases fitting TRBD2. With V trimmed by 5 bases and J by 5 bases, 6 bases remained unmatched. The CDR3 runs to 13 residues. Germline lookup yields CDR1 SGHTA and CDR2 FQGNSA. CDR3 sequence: CASSKWGRDEQYF. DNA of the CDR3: TGTGCCAGCAGCAAATGGGGGAGGGACGAGCAGTACTTC.

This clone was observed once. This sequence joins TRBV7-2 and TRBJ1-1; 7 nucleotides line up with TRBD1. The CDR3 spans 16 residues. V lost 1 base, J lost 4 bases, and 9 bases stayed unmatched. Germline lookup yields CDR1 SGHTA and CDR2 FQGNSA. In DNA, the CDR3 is TGTGCCAGCAGCTTAGGAAAGGGGGCAGGTAGCACTGAAGCTTTCTTT. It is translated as CASSLGKGAGSTEAFF.

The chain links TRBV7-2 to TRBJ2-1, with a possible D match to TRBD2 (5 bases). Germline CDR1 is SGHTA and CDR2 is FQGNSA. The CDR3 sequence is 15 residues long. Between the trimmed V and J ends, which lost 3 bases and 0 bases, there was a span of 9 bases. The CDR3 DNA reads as TGTGCCAGCAGCTTTCGGACTCGCTCCTACAATGAGCAGTTCTTC. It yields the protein CASSFRTRSYNEQFF.

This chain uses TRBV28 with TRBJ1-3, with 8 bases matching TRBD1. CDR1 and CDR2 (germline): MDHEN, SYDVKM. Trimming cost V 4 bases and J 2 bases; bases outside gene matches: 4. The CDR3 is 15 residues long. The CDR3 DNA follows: TGTGCCAGCAGTTCGCAGGGGGCTACTGGAAACACCATATATTTT. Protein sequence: CASSSQGATGNTIYF.

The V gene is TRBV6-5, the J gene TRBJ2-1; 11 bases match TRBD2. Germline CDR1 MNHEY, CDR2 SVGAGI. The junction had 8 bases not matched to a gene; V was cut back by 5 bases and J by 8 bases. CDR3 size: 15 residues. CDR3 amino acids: CASSKTSGRWDEQFF. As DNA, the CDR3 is TGTGCCAGCAGTAAAACTAGCGGGAGATGGGATGAGCAGTTCTTC.

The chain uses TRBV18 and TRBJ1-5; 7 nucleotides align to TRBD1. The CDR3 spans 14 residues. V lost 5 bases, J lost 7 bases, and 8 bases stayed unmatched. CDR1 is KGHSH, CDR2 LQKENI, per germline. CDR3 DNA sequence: TGTGCCAGCTCAGGGGCAGGGGGACGACAGCCCCAGCATTTT. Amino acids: CASSGAGGRQPQHF.

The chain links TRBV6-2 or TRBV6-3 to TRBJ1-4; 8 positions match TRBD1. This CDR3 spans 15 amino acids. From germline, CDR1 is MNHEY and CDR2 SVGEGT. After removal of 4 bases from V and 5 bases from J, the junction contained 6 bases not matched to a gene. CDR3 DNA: TGTGCCAGCAGTTCCGCAGGGGGCGCCAATGAAAAACTGTTTTTT. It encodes CASSSAGGANEKLFF.

CDR3 DNA: TGTGCCAGTAGAACCGGGGGTAACACTGAAGCTTTCTTT. It translates to CASRTGGNTEAFF. The genes are TRBV19 and TRBJ1-1, with TRBD1 as a possible D gene (5 bases). This CDR3 has 13 amino acids. V was cut by 6 bases and J by 2 bases, with 10 bases left in between. Germline CDR1 and CDR2: LNHDA and SQIVND (reference sequence).

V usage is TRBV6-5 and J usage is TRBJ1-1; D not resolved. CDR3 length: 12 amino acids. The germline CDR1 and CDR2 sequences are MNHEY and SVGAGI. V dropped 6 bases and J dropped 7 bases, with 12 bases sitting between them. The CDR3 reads CASSLDGLEAFF. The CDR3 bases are TGTGCCAGCAGCCTCGACGGACTTGAAGCTTTCTTT.

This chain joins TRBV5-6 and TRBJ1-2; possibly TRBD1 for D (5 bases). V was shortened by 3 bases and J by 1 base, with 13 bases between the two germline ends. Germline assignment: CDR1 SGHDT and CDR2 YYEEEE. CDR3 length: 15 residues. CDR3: CASSSPGTYNYGYTF. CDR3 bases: TGTGCCAGCAGCTCCCCAGGGACTTATAACTATGGCTACACCTTC.

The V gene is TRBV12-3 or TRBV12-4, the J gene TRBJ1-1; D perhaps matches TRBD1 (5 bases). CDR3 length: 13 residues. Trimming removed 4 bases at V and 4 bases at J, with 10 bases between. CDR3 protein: CASSSREGTEAFF. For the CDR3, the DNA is TGTGCCAGCAGTTCCAGGGAGGGCACTGAAGCTTTCTTT.

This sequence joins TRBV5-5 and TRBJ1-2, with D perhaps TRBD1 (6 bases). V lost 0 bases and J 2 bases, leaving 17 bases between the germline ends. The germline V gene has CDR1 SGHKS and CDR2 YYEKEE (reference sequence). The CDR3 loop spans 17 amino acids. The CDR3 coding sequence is TGTGCCAGCAGCTTGGAGGGACACCCTTCGCCCAACTATGGCTACACCTTC. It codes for CASSLEGHPSPNYGYTF.

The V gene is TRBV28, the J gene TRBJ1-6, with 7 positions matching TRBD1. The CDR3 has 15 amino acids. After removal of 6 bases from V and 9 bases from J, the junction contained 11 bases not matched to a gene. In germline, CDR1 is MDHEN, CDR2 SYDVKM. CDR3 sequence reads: CASRQSYRGGSPLHF. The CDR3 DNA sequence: TGTGCCAGCAGGCAATCCTACAGGGGAGGTTCACCCCTCCACTTT.

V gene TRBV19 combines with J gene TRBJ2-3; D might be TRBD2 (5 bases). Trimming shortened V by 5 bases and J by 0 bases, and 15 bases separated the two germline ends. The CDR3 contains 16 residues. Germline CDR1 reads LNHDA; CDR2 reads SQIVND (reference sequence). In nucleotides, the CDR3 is TGTGCCAGTAGTCCACTAGAGGCGGGTAGCACAGATACGCAGTATTTT. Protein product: CASSPLEAGSTDTQYF.

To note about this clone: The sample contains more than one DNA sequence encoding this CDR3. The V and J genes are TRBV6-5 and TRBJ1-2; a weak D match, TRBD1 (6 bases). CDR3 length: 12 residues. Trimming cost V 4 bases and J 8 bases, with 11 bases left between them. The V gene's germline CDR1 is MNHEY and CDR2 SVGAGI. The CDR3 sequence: CASSSQGSGYTF. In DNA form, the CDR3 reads TGTGCCAGCAGTTCACAGGGATCGGGCTACACCTTC.

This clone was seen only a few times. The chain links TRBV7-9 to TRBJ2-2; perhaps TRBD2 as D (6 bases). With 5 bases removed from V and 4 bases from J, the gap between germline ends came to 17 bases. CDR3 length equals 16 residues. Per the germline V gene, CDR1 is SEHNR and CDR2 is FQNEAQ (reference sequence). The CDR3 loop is CASSPFTGVSTGELFF. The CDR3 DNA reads TGTGCCAGCAGCCCCTTTACGGGGGTCAGCACCGGGGAGCTGTTTTTT.

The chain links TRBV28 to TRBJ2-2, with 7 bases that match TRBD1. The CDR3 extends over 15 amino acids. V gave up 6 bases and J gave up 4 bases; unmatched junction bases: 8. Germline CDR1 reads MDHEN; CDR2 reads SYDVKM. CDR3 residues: CASRRAGTATGELFF. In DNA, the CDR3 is TGTGCCAGCAGACGAGCCGGGACAGCCACCGGGGAGCTGTTTTTT.

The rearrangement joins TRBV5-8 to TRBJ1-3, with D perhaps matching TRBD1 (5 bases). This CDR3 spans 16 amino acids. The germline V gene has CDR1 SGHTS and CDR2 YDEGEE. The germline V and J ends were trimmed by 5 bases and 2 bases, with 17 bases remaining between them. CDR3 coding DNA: TGTGCCAGCAGACTCAACCCGCAGGGTACTGGAAACACCATATATTTT. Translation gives CASRLNPQGTGNTIYF.

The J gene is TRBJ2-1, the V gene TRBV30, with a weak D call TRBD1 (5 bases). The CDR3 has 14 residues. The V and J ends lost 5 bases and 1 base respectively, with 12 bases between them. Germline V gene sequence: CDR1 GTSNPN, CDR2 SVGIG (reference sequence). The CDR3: CAWRKGNSYNEQFF. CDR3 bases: TGTGCCTGGCGCAAGGGGAATTCCTACAATGAGCAGTTCTTC.